This T cell receptor beta chain originates from a study of cytomegalovirus exposure and HLA in healthy donors. At the level of the study: HLA-typed donors were the source of tens of millions of unique TCRs held in an early data release. General study points: Later on, an analysis tied 15,000 to 20,000 TCR beta sequences to HLA alleles at 0.05 false discovery rate. Later on, analysis showed that most CMV-associated TCR beta chains appeared to be HLA-restricted.

Trimming cost V 4 bases and J 2 bases; bases outside gene matches: 10. There are 18 residues in the CDR3. Germline V lookup: CDR1 SGHDN, CDR2 FVKESK. The primer mix had 60 Vbeta and 13 Jbeta primers. Method: immunoSEQ multiplex PCR; TCRdb's copy keeps in-frame clones and lacks some. The sample records about 200,000 clones, about four fifths being singletons. About this clone: Its antigen is not identified.

The donors comprised healthy bone marrow donors. The TCR sequence derives from a young woman in good health and CMV-seronegative. The sample was PBMCs. V and J are TRBV14 and TRBJ2-1, with 11 bases aligning to TRBD2. The CDR3 DNA follows: TGTGCCAGCAGCCGAGGTGGCAGACTAGCGGGGACCTACAATGAGCAGTTCTTC. Protein: CASSRGGRLAGTYNEQFF.